The 19 T cell receptor beta chains reported below all come from one sample, sequenced in a study of patients and donors after allogeneic stem cell transplantation. TCRdb redid the calling of the RT-PCR reads with MiXCR, one entry per CDR3 protein. Among roughly 960,000 distinct CDR3 sequences listed, 15% to 20% were seen once. Sequencing was done on a sample of blood, either unsorted or a sorted T cell fraction (not recorded which). All receptors come from a human donor who was either an allogeneic HSCT recipient or a stem cell or donor lymphocyte infusion donor (not recorded which). It is not recorded whose cells these are; they may come from a transplant donor.

This chain connects TRBV20-1 to TRBJ2-7; 9 positions match TRBD2. CDR3 length: 14 residues. Germline V gene data show CDR1 as DFQATT and CDR2 as SNEGSKA (reference sequence). V gave up 1 base and J gave up 2 bases; unmatched junction bases: 3. This CDR3 is CSARVAGGPYEQYF. CDR3 DNA sequence: TGCAGTGCTAGAGTGGCGGGAGGGCCCTACGAGCAGTACTTC.

The chain employs TRBV6-2 or TRBV6-3 and TRBJ2-1; tentatively, D is TRBD1 (5 bases). CDR1 and CDR2 from the germline V gene are MNHEY and SVGEGT. CDR3 length: 16 residues. The germline V and J ends were trimmed by 6 bases and 7 bases, with 22 bases remaining between them. CDR3 DNA: TGTGCCAGCAGGCCCAGGGTTCCAAAGTTGGGGAATGAGCAGTTCTTC. Its translation is CASRPRVPKLGNEQFF.

A few counts support this clonotype. The rearrangement uses TRBV14 and TRBJ2-3; 7 bases are a match to TRBD2. CDR1 is SGHDN, CDR2 FVKESK, per germline. The CDR3 sequence is 15 residues long. V lost 4 bases and J lost 5; bases outside the gene matches: 9. CDR3 in DNA: TGTGCCAGCAGCCCCCCGGGGGGTTACGTAGATACGCAGTATTTT. Residues: CASSPPGGYVDTQYF.

The rearrangement links TRBV19 to TRBJ2-7; tentative D call: TRBD2 (5 bases). V gave up 6 bases and J gave up 5 bases, with 20 bases separating them. The CDR3 is 15 amino acids. The germline V gene has CDR1 LNHDA and CDR2 SQIVND (reference sequence). This CDR3 is CASSPRAFPGNEQYF. The DNA of the CDR3 is TGTGCCAGTAGCCCGCGGGCTTTTCCTGGGAACGAGCAGTACTTC.

This clonotype has a count of ten or more. The chain recombines TRBV5-1 with TRBJ2-5, with no clear D. V lost 5 bases and J 2 bases, leaving 10 bases between the germline ends. The germline V gene has CDR1 SGHRS and CDR2 YFSETQ. CDR3 length: 13 residues. CDR3 sequence reads: CASREDGQETQYF. DNA for the CDR3: TGCGCCAGCAGAGAGGACGGTCAAGAGACCCAGTACTTC. The whole variable domain, filled in from reference TRBV5-1 and TRBJ2-5, reads KAGVTQTPRYLIKTRGQQVTLSCSPISGHRSVSWYQQTPGQGLQFLFEYFSETQRNKGNFPGRFSGRQFSNSRSEMNVSTLELGDSALYLCASREDGQETQYFGPGTRLLVL.

This clonotype was recorded only once. The CDR3 DNA reads as TGTGCCAGCAGTTACTCGAGGGAGTTTGGGGTCTACGAGCAGTACTTC. Protein: CASSYSREFGVYEQYF. The rearrangement joins TRBV6-5 to TRBJ2-7; D is perhaps TRBD2 (5 bases). The CDR3 has 16 amino acids. Trimming left V 0 bases short and J 3 bases short, with 15 bases between. The germline gives CDR1 MNHEY, CDR2 SVGAGI.

For the CDR3, the DNA is TGTGCCAGCAGCCTACGTACCCTACGGAGCGGGGGAGAGCAGTACTTC. It codes for CASSLRTLRSGGEQYF. The chain carries TRBV7-2 and TRBJ2-7, with TRBD2 matching 8 bases. J gave up 7 bases and V 5 bases, and 16 bases lay outside the gene matches. CDR3 size: 16 residues. Germline CDR1 SGHTA, CDR2 FQGNSA.

V is TRBV12-3 or TRBV12-4 and J is TRBJ1-2; D gene unclear. The V gene lost 2 bases and the J gene lost 4 bases, with 14 bases spanning the gap. The CDR3 length is 15 residues. The CDR3 DNA follows: TGTGCCAGCAGTTTAACCCCCAACCACCCCTATGGCTACACCTTC. Residues: CASSLTPNHPYGYTF.

This clonotype came up a few times. The V and J genes are TRBV24-1 and TRBJ2-1; tentatively, D is TRBD2 (5 bases). This CDR3 has 16 amino acids. V was cut by 3 bases and J by 3 bases, with 14 bases left in between. Germline assignment: CDR1 KGHDR and CDR2 SFDVKD. The CDR3 sequence is CATSDLRGSGYNEQFF. The CDR3 nucleotides are TGTGCCACCAGTGATCTCCGGGGTTCTGGCTACAATGAGCAGTTCTTC.

The chain carries TRBV20-1 and TRBJ2-2; 12 bases agree with TRBD2. The CDR3 is made up of 14 amino acids. Germline CDR1 reads DFQATT; CDR2 reads SNEGSKA (reference sequence). V shed 2 bases and J 10 bases; nucleotides not matched to a gene: 5. CDR3 residues: CSARSLAGGEELFF. CDR3 in DNA: TGCAGTGCTAGATCCCTAGCGGGGGGGGAGGAGCTGTTTTTT.

The chain combines TRBV5-6 with TRBJ2-7, with 8 bases matching TRBD2. The CDR3 has 15 residues. Looked up from germline, CDR1 is SGHDT and CDR2 is YYEEEE. Trimming took 3 bases from V and 6 from J; bases not matched to a gene: 11. CDR3 DNA: TGTGCCAGCAGCTACCGGGTAGCGGGAAGGGGCGAGCAGTACTTC. Its protein is CASSYRVAGRGEQYF.

This clonotype was found a few times. The chain uses TRBV28 and TRBJ2-1, with a weak D call TRBD1 (6 bases). The CDR3 loop spans 14 amino acids. CDR1 and CDR2 from the germline V gene are MDHEN and SYDVKM. Trimming left V 6 bases short and J 6 bases short, with 15 bases between. CDR3 nucleotide sequence: TGTGCCAGCAGGACGACAGGATTTATCAATGAGCAGTTCTTC. Translation gives CASRTTGFINEQFF.

The chain recombines TRBV6-2 or TRBV6-3 with TRBJ1-1; the D gene is possibly TRBD1 (6 bases). CDR1 and CDR2 (germline): MNHEY, SVGEGT. Trimming shortened V by 4 bases and J by 11 bases, and 17 bases separated the two germline ends. This CDR3 has 13 residues. CDR3 sequence (DNA): TGTGCCAGCAGTTCGACGATTGGGGGGGGCGCTTTCTTT. This sequence encodes CASSSTIGGGAFF.

The rearrangement uses TRBV2 and TRBJ2-5, with D possibly matching TRBD2 (6 bases). Per germline, CDR1 SNHLY and CDR2 FYNNEI. The V end lost 6 bases, the J end lost 9 bases, and 20 bases lay between the germline ends. This CDR3 contains 14 residues. As DNA, the CDR3 is TGTGCCAGCAGCGGGGGACTGCTAGAGAAGTCCCAGTACTTC. Translating it yields CASSGGLLEKSQYF.

This clonotype has only a few counts. The chain links TRBV12-3 or TRBV12-4 to TRBJ2-1; no reliable D call. Trimming pared 9 bases from V and 6 bases from J, leaving 21 bases between. The CDR3 contains 15 residues. The CDR3 nucleotides are TGTGCCAGTCAACAGTTGGGGTGGGATGGCAATGAGCAGTTCTTC. Protein sequence: CASQQLGWDGNEQFF.

This clonotype showed up just a few times. J is TRBJ1-1 and V is TRBV5-1; 7 positions agree with TRBD1. This CDR3 comprises 16 residues. The germline gives CDR1 SGHRS, CDR2 YFSETQ. V trimming: 0 bases; J trimming: 0 bases; junction bases outside the gene matches: 5. Here the CDR3 reads CASSLDRGLMNTEAFF. The CDR3 nucleotides are TGCGCCAGCAGCTTGGACAGGGGACTCATGAACACTGAAGCTTTCTTT.

This clonotype has more than one count but fewer than ten. The V gene is TRBV18, the J gene TRBJ2-7; 10 nucleotides match TRBD2. This CDR3 is 14 amino acids long. Germline V gene data show CDR1 as KGHSH and CDR2 as LQKENI. J lost 2 bases, V lost 5 bases, and 3 bases had no gene match. CDR3: CASSSLAGPYEQYF. The CDR3 DNA sequence: TGTGCCAGCTCATCACTAGCGGGACCCTACGAGCAGTACTTC.

The gene calls are TRBV4-2 and TRBJ1-6; D possibly corresponds to TRBD1 (6 bases). The CDR3 consists of 15 residues. Germline CDR1 and CDR2: LGHNA and YNFKEQ. With 0 bases removed from V and 7 bases from J, the gap between germline ends came to 10 bases. The CDR3 bases are TGTGCCAGCAGCCAAGAATGGCAGGGGAATTCACCCCTCCACTTT. This encodes CASSQEWQGNSPLHF.

This clonotype was seen a few times. The chain carries TRBV27 and TRBJ2-5; D is possibly TRBD1 (5 bases). V lost 2 bases, J lost 5 bases, and 15 bases lay in between. The germline gives CDR1 MNHEY, CDR2 SMNVEV (reference sequence). The CDR3 runs to 15 residues. This CDR3 is CASSLIQGTAETQYF. In nucleotides, the CDR3 is TGTGCCAGCAGTTTAATCCAGGGAACAGCGGAGACCCAGTACTTC.